Listed below are T cell receptor beta chains from one sample, sequenced in a study of T cell repertoires in cytomegalovirus infection. TCRdb ran MiXCR on the reads and lists one entry per CDR3 protein. The repertoire holds over 450,000 distinct CDR3 sequences, with approximately 10% as singletons. Sequencing used PBMCs. The receptors come from a human donor in good health (CMV status not recorded). Some clones in this sample may be carry-over from other donors' samples. CDR3s include the opening cysteine and the closing phenylalanine or tryptophan. The D gene is left open where the match is weak. Only part of the rows carry a size: once, few, many, or a class if the clone is expanded.

cdr3_aa: CASSAADSYNEQFF
cdr3_nt: TGTGCCAGCAGCGCCGCGGACAGCTACAATGAGCAGTTCTTC
v_call: TRBV9
j_call: TRBJ2-1
d_call: .
clone_size: .

cdr3_aa: CASSQQGGVAFF
cdr3_nt: TGTGCCAGCAGTCAACAGGGAGGGGTAGCTTTCTTT
v_call: TRBV12-3/TRBV12-4
j_call: TRBJ1-1
d_call: .
clone_size: few

cdr3_aa: CASSLGQGDVEQFF
cdr3_nt: TGTGCCAGCAGCTTAGGACAGGGGGACGTCGAGCAGTTCTTC
v_call: TRBV7-2
j_call: TRBJ2-1
d_call: TRBD1
clone_size: many

cdr3_aa: CASSQESEGGTGELFF
cdr3_nt: TGTGCCAGCAGCCAAGAAAGTGAGGGGGGCACCGGGGAGCTGTTTTTT
v_call: TRBV3-1
j_call: TRBJ2-2
d_call: .
clone_size: many

cdr3_aa: CASSSPTGGRFYGYTF
cdr3_nt: TGTGCCAGCAGCAGCCCGACAGGGGGCCGTTTCTATGGCTACACCTTC
v_call: TRBV7-2
j_call: TRBJ1-2
d_call: TRBD1
clone_size: many

cdr3_aa: CASSSLRGKKAGNTIYF
cdr3_nt: TGTGCCAGCAGCTCCCTCAGGGGGAAGAAAGCTGGAAACACCATATATTTT
v_call: TRBV28
j_call: TRBJ1-3
d_call: TRBD1
clone_size: many

cdr3_aa: CASSDRLAGGPYEQYF
cdr3_nt: TGTGCCAGCAGTGACCGACTAGCGGGAGGGCCTTACGAGCAGTACTTC
v_call: TRBV2
j_call: TRBJ2-7
d_call: TRBD2
clone_size: few

cdr3_aa: CAQLGSRGYTF
cdr3_nt: TGTGCTCAGCTCGGGTCTCGGGGCTACACCTTC
v_call: TRBV2
j_call: TRBJ1-2
d_call: .
clone_size: .

cdr3_aa: CASSSVPVALGNQPQHF
cdr3_nt: TGCGCCAGCAGCTCCGTGCCGGTCGCCCTGGGCAATCAGCCCCAGCATTTT
v_call: TRBV5-1
j_call: TRBJ1-5
d_call: .
clone_size: few

cdr3_aa: CSVEPREVSYGYTF
cdr3_nt: TGCAGCGTTGAACCCCGGGAAGTAAGCTATGGCTACACCTTC
v_call: TRBV29-1
j_call: TRBJ1-2
d_call: .
clone_size: .

cdr3_aa: CASSPGHYTGELFF
cdr3_nt: TGTGCCAGCAGTCCGGGACATTACACCGGGGAGCTGTTTTTT
v_call: TRBV6-1
j_call: TRBJ2-2
d_call: .
clone_size: many

cdr3_aa: CASSSPYSGRAINNEQFF
cdr3_nt: TGTGCCAGCAGCTCACCTTATAGCGGGAGGGCCATTAACAATGAGCAGTTCTTC
v_call: TRBV5-4
j_call: TRBJ2-1
d_call: TRBD2
clone_size: few

cdr3_aa: CATRGTGGDQYF
cdr3_nt: TGTGCCACCAGAGGGACAGGGGGCGACCAGTACTTC
v_call: TRBV24-1
j_call: TRBJ2-5
d_call: TRBD1
clone_size: many

cdr3_aa: CASTLRRGEGLENEQFF
cdr3_nt: TGTGCCAGCACCCTTCGAAGGGGGGAGGGCCTGGAGAATGAGCAGTTCTTC
v_call: TRBV28
j_call: TRBJ2-1
d_call: .
clone_size: many

cdr3_aa: CASREVSGRKTQETQYF
cdr3_nt: TGTGCCAGCAGGGAGGTCAGCGGGCGGAAGACCCAAGAGACCCAGTACTTC
v_call: TRBV28
j_call: TRBJ2-5
d_call: .
clone_size: .

cdr3_aa: CASRRGYNEQFF
cdr3_nt: TGTGCCAGTAGACGGGGGTACAATGAGCAGTTCTTC
v_call: TRBV7-2
j_call: TRBJ2-1
d_call: .
clone_size: many

cdr3_aa: CASRRQGLNTEAFF
cdr3_nt: TGTGCCAGCAGACGACAGGGCTTGAACACTGAAGCTTTCTTT
v_call: TRBV6-2/TRBV6-3
j_call: TRBJ1-1
d_call: TRBD1
clone_size: many

cdr3_aa: CASRDRFYEQYF
cdr3_nt: TGTGCCAGCAGGGACAGGTTTTACGAGCAGTACTTC
v_call: TRBV2
j_call: TRBJ2-7
d_call: TRBD1
clone_size: many

cdr3_aa: CASSERAVSYEQYF
cdr3_nt: TGCGCCAGCAGTGAGAGGGCAGTCTCCTACGAGCAGTACTTC
v_call: TRBV10-2
j_call: TRBJ2-7
d_call: .
clone_size: many

cdr3_aa: CSARGYGTMALNYGYTF
cdr3_nt: TGCAGTGCTAGAGGGTACGGGACTATGGCCCTGAACTATGGCTACACCTTC
v_call: TRBV20-1
j_call: TRBJ1-2
d_call: .
clone_size: few

cdr3_aa: CATGGRATEAFF
cdr3_nt: TGTGCCACCGGCGGGAGGGCAACTGAAGCTTTCTTT
v_call: TRBV7-9
j_call: TRBJ1-1
d_call: .
clone_size: many

cdr3_aa: CASSLQQNEQFF
cdr3_nt: TGCGCCAGCAGCTTGCAACAGAATGAGCAGTTCTTC
v_call: TRBV5-1
j_call: TRBJ2-1
d_call: .
clone_size: many

cdr3_aa: CSVENWDREYF
cdr3_nt: TGCAGCGTTGAAAACTGGGACAGGGAGTACTTC
v_call: TRBV29-1
j_call: TRBJ2-7
d_call: TRBD1
clone_size: few